In its sample, the clone carrying this T cell receptor beta chain was seen once. These data belong to a study of control samples from healthy donors and cancer patients. Clones were sequenced by immunoSEQ multiplex PCR, and TCRdb holds only the in-frame ones, with some missing. Counted here are some 110,000 clones, 75% to 90% occurring once; the ten biggest clones make up less than 1.5%. Germline V gene lookup returns CDR1 LGHDT and CDR2 YNNKEL (reference sequence). Deletions cut 1 base from V and 3 bases from J, with 9 bases between. There are 15 residues in the CDR3. The chain recombines TRBV3-1 (or the pseudogene TRBV3-2) with TRBJ2-2; D is undetermined. The sequence was obtained from a woman aged 45-60 years with colorectal cancer. The sequenced sample consisted of PBMCs. This CDR3 reads CASSQVAGDTGELFF. CDR3 nucleotides: TGTGCCAGCAGCCAAGTGGCAGGAGACACCGGGGAGCTGTTTTTT.